This T cell receptor (beta chain) was sequenced during a study of T-cell reconstitution after alpha-beta-depleted transplantation in children. This clonotype has at least ten counts. It was with unique molecular identifiers that the TCRbeta library was prepared. A single record per CDR3 protein comes from TCRdb applying MiXCR to the PCR reads. The repertoire has around 450,000 distinct CDR3 sequences, over 9.5% of them found once; the top ten carry 2%. The length of the CDR3 is 16 residues. Per the germline V gene, CDR1 is SGHRS and CDR2 is YFSETQ. Germline trimming cut 2 bases from V and 0 bases from J; bases unmatched to any gene: 4.

The clonotype comes from a child aged 2-15 years with inherited bone marrow failure, due to receive a stem cell transplant. Specimen: PBMCs, collected before TCRalphabeta/CD19-depleted stem cell transplant. This chain joins TRBV5-1 and TRBJ2-2; 7 bases map to TRBD2. The CDR3 reads CASSLIAGSNTGELFF. The CDR3 DNA follows: TGCGCCAGCAGCTTAATAGCGGGTTCGAACACCGGGGAGCTGTTTTTT.